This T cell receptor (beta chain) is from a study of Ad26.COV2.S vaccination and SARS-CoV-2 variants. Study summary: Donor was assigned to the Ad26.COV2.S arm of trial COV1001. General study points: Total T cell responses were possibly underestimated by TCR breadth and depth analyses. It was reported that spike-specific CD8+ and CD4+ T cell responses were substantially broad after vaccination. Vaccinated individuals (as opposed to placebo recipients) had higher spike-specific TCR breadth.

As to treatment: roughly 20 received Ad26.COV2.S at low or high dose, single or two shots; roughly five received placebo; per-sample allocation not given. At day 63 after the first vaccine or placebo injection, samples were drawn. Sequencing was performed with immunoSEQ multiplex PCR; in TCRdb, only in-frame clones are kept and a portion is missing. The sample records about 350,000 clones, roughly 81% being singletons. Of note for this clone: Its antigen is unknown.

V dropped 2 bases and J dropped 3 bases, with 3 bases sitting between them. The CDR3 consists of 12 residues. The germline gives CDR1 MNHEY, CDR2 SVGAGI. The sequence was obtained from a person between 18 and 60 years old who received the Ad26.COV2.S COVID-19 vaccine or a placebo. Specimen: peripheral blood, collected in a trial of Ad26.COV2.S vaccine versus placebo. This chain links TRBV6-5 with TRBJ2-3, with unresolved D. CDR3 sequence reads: CASSYGTDTQYF. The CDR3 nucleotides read TGTGCCAGCAGTTACGGTACAGATACGCAGTATTTT.